Listed below are T cell receptor beta chains from one sample, sequenced in a study of graft-versus-host responses after intestinal transplantation. No antigen is known for these receptors. Here immunoSEQ multiplex PCR was the method, and the copy in TCRdb shows in-frame clones only, minus some. The table lists 96,000 or so clones, 80% to 95% of them singletons, with roughly 0.17% in the top ten. Sequenced material: unstimulated CD4+ T cells sorted from spleen or lymph node cells, taken before intestinal transplant. These receptors all stem from a human donor who received an intestinal transplant. CDR3s include the opening cysteine and the closing phenylalanine or tryptophan. A D gene is named only where the DNA matches it firmly. Clone size, where shown, is once, few, many, or a class for clones that have expanded.

abundance	j_gene	v_gene	d_gene	CDR3nt	CDR3aa
-	TRBJ2-7	TRBV19	-	TGTGCCAGTGGTGGAGGCGGCCTCCCTGGCTCCTACGAGCAGTACTTC	CASGGGGLPGSYEQYF
-	TRBJ1-2	TRBV10-3	-	TGTGCCATCAGCCGCGACATCAACTATGGCTACACCTTC	CAISRDINYGYTF
-	TRBJ1-2	TRBV19	-	TGTGCCAGTAGTCCAGGGTTGGACTATGGCTACACCTTC	CASSPGLDYGYTF
-	TRBJ1-5	TRBV28	TRBD1	TGTGCCAGCAGTTTAATCATACTGCGGGACAGGTTTCTCAATCAGCCCCAGCATTTT	CASSLIILRDRFLNQPQHF
-	TRBJ2-3	TRBV4-2	TRBD2	TGTGCCAGCAGCCAAGATGGGACTAGGTCAGATACGCAGTATTTT	CASSQDGTRSDTQYF
-	TRBJ1-6	TRBV7-2	TRBD1	TGTGCCAGCGGCAACCGGGACAGGCACGAAACTAATTCACCCCTCCACTTT	CASGNRDRHETNSPLHF
once	TRBJ2-1	TRBV30	TRBD2	TGTGCCTGGAGTGTACTTAGCGGGAGGCCCTTCTCCTACAATGAGCAGTTCTTC	CAWSVLSGRPFSYNEQFF
-	TRBJ1-1	TRBV7-9	TRBD1	TGTGCCAGCAGCAACGACAGGGGGCGAACTGAAGCTTTCTTT	CASSNDRGRTEAFF
-	TRBJ1-2	TRBV9	-	TGTGCCAGCAGCGTCATAACACCCCGGGACTATGGCTACACCTTC	CASSVITPRDYGYTF
-	TRBJ2-7	TRBV19	-	TGTGCCAGTATGGCCCGTGCGGGTGAGCAGTACTTC	CASMARAGEQYF
-	TRBJ2-7	TRBV6-5	TRBD2	TGTGCCAGCACCACGGACGGGGGGAGTTACGAGCAGTACTTC	CASTTDGGSYEQYF
-	TRBJ1-1	TRBV6-5	-	TGTGCCAGCAGTGTACAGGGTTTCACTGAAGCTTTCTTT	CASSVQGFTEAFF
-	TRBJ1-4	TRBV9	-	TGTGCCAGCAGCGTAGCTACCGGCCGACCGGGAGCTGGGGAAAAACTGTTTTTT	CASSVATGRPGAGEKLFF
-	TRBJ2-1	TRBV4-2	TRBD2	TGTGCCAGCAGCCAAGAAACTAGCGGGGCACCCGATGAGCAGTTCTTC	CASSQETSGAPDEQFF
-	TRBJ1-1	TRBV30	-	TGTGCCTCGACAGCTATGAACACTGAAGCTTTCTTT	CASTAMNTEAFF
once	TRBJ2-5	TRBV27	-	TGTGCCAGCAGCCCATTCACGGGGTGGGTAGGTCAAGAGACCCAGTACTTC	CASSPFTGWVGQETQYF
-	TRBJ2-5	TRBV5-6	TRBD2	TGTGCCAGCAGCTTCCTCGGGGGGAACAATGAGACCCAGTACTTC	CASSFLGGNNETQYF
-	TRBJ1-2	TRBV29-1	TRBD1	TGCAGCGCCCCAAGTGAGACAGGGGCGCACGGTGGCTACACCTTC	CSAPSETGAHGGYTF
-	TRBJ2-1	TRBV2	TRBD2	TGTGCCAGAATTCGAGCGGGAGCCTACAATGAGCAGTTCTTC	CARIRAGAYNEQFF
-	TRBJ2-5	TRBV6-1	-	TGTGCCAGCAGCCCCGGAGGGGAGACCCAGTACTTC	CASSPGGETQYF
-	TRBJ2-2	TRBV27	TRBD2	TGTGCCAGCGTCGCGGGACTAGCGGGAGGGCAGAACACCGGGGAGCTGTTTTTT	CASVAGLAGGQNTGELFF
-	TRBJ1-3	TRBV6-5	-	TGTGCCAGCAGTTACGGGGGGACTCGGTCTGGAAACACCATATATTTT	CASSYGGTRSGNTIYF
-	TRBJ2-1	TRBV5-1	-	TGCGCCAGCAGCCCCTTAGGGGGGGGGCCTGCGAATGAGCAGTTCTTC	CASSPLGGGPANEQFF
-	TRBJ2-3	TRBV2	TRBD2	TGTGCCAGCAGTGAATGGTCTAGCGGGAGACGGGCAGATACGCAGTATTTT	CASSEWSSGRRADTQYF
-	TRBJ2-7	TRBV11-2	-	TGTGCCAGCAGCTTAGGTTTGGCATCCTACGAGCAGTACTTC	CASSLGLASYEQYF
-	TRBJ2-1	TRBV2	TRBD2	TGTGCCAGCAGTGATTGGTGGAGCGGGGGGACCTACAATGAGCAGTTCTTC	CASSDWWSGGTYNEQFF
-	TRBJ2-1	TRBV7-9	-	TGTGCCAGCAGCTTGCAGGGCGGTAATGGGAATGAGCAGTTCTTC	CASSLQGGNGNEQFF
-	TRBJ2-7	TRBV4-1	TRBD2	TGCGCCAGCAGCCCCTCTTGGACTAGCGGGAGGAAGAGTCTGTACTTC	CASSPSWTSGRKSLYF
-	TRBJ2-7	TRBV5-1	TRBD2	TGCGCCAGCAGCTTCGGACCGGGACTAGGCTACGAGCAGTACTTC	CASSFGPGLGYEQYF
-	TRBJ2-1	TRBV7-6	-	TGTGCCAGCACGGCAATCGGGAGCTCCTACAATGAGCAGTTCTTC	CASTAIGSSYNEQFF
-	TRBJ1-5	TRBV6-5	-	TGTGCCAGCAGTTACTCGCAAGCGAATCAGCCCCAGCATTTT	CASSYSQANQPQHF
-	TRBJ1-5	TRBV6-5	-	TGTGCCAGCAGGGGGCCGTTGGTCAATCAGCCCCAGCATTTT	CASRGPLVNQPQHF
-	TRBJ2-7	TRBV11-2	TRBD1	TGTGCCAGCAGCTCCAACAGGGGGCGGATAATTGAGCAGTACTTC	CASSSNRGRIIEQYF
-	TRBJ1-1	TRBV18	-	TGTGCCAGCTCACCTTCCCAGAACACTGAAGCTTTCTTT	CASSPSQNTEAFF